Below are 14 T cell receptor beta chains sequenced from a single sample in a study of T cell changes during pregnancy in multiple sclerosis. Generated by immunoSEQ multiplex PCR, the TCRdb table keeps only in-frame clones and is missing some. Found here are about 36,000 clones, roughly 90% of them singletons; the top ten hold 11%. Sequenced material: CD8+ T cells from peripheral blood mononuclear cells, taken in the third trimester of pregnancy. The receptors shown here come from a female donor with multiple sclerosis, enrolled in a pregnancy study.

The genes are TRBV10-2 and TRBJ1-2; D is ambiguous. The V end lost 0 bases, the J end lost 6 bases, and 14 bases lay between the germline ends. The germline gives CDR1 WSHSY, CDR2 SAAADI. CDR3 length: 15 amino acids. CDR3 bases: TGCGCCAGCAGTGAGTCAGGCAGCCCGAGGAATGGCTACACCTTC. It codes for CASSESGSPRNGYTF.

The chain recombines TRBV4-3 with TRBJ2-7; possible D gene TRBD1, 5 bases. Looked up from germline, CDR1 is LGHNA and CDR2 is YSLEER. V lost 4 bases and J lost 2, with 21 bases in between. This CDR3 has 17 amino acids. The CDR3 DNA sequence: TGCGCCAGCAGCCCACTTCAGGCAGGGCACAACCCCTACGAGCAGTACTTC. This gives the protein CASSPLQAGHNPYEQYF.

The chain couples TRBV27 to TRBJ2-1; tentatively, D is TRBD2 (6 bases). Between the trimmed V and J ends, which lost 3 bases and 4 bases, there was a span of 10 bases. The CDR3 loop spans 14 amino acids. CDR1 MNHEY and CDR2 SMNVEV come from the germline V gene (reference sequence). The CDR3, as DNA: TGTGCCAGCAGTTTCCTAGCGACGTACAATGAGCAGTTCTTC. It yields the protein CASSFLATYNEQFF.

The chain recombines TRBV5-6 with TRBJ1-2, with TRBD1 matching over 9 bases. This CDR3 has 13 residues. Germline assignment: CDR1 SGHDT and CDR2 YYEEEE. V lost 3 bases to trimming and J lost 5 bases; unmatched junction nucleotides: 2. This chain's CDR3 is CASSYGTGYGYTF. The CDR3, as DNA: TGTGCCAGCAGCTACGGGACAGGGTATGGCTACACCTTC.

CDR3 coding DNA: TGTGCCAGCAGCTTATCCCAGACAGGGCAGGGTGTCAATGAGCAGTTCTTC. It codes for CASSLSQTGQGVNEQFF. V and J are TRBV11-3 and TRBJ2-1; the match to TRBD1 covers 7 bases. With V trimmed by 2 bases and J by 6 bases, 13 bases remained unmatched. Germline CDR1 is SGHNT and CDR2 is YENEEA. The CDR3 spans 17 residues.

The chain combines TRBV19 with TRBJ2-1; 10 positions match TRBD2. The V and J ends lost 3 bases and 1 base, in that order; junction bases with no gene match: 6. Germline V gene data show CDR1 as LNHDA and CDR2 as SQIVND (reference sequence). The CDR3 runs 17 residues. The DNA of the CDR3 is TGTGCCAGTAGTATTAGCATGGGACTAGCGTCCTACAATGAGCAGTTCTTC. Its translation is CASSISMGLASYNEQFF.

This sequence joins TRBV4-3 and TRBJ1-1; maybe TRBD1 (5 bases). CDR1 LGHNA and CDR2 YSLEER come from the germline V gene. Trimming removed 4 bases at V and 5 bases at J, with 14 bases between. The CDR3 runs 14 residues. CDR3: CASSPDMTGTEAFF. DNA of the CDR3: TGCGCCAGCAGCCCGGACATGACTGGAACTGAAGCTTTCTTT.

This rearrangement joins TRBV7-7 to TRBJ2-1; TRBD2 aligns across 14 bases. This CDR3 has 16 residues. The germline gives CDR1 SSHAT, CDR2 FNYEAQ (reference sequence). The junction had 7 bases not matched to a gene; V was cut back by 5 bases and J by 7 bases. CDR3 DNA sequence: TGTGCCAGCAGCGTCGGACTAGCGGGAGGAGAGAATGAGCAGTTCTTC. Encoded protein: CASSVGLAGGENEQFF.

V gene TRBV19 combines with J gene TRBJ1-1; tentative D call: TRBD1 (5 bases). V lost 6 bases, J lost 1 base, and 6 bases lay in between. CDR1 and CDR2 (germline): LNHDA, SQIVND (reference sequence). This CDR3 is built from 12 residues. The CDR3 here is CASRTGNTEAFF. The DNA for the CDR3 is TGTGCCAGTAGAACAGGGAACACTGAAGCTTTCTTT. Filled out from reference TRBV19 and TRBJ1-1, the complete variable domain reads DGGITQSPKYLFRKEGQNVTLSCEQNLNHDAMYWYRQDPGQGLRLIYYSQIVNDFQKGDIAEGYSVSREKKESFPLTVTSAQKNPTAFYLCASRTGNTEAFFGQGTRLTVV.

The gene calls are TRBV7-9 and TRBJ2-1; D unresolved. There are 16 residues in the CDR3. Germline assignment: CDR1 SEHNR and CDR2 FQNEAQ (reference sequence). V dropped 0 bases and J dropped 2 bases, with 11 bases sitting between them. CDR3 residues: CASSLAPAQPYNEQFF. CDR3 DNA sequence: TGTGCCAGCAGCTTAGCGCCGGCACAGCCCTACAATGAGCAGTTCTTC. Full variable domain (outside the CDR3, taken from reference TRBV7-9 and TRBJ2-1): DTGVSQNPRHKITKRGQNVTFRCDPISEHNRLYWYRQTLGQGPEFLTYFQNEAQLEKSRLLSDRFSAERPKGSFSTLEIQRTEQGDSAMYLCASSLAPAQPYNEQFFGPGTRLTVL.

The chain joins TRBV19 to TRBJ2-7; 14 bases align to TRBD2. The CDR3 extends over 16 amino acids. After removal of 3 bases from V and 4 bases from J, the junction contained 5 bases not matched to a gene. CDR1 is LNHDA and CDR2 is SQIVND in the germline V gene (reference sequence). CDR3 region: CASSIRTSGGTYEQYF. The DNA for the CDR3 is TGTGCCAGTAGTATCCGGACTAGCGGGGGGACGTACGAGCAGTACTTC.

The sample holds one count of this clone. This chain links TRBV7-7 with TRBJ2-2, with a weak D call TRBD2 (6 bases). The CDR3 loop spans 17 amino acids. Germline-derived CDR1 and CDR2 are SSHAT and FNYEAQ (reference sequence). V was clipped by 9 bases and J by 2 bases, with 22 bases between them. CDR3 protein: CASCTEAGCQNTGELFF. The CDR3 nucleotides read TGTGCCAGTTGCACAGAGGCGGGGTGTCAAAACACCGGGGAGCTGTTTTTT.

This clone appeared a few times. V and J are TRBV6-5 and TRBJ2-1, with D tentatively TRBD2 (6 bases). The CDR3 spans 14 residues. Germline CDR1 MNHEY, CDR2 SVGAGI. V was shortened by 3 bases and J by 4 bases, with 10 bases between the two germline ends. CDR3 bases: TGTGCCAGCAGTTATTCGGGGGTATACAATGAGCAGTTCTTC. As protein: CASSYSGVYNEQFF.

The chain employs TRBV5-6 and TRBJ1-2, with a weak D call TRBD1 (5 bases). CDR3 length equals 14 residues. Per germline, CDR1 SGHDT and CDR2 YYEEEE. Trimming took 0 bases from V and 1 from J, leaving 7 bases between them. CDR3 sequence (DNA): TGTGCCAGCAGCTTGGGGACACTTAACTATGGCTACACCTTC. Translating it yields CASSLGTLNYGYTF.